The 21 T cell receptor beta chains below were found in one sample sequenced in a study of cytomegalovirus exposure and HLA in healthy donors. Researchers ran the PCR with 60 Vbeta and 13 Jbeta primers. Clones were sequenced by immunoSEQ multiplex PCR, and TCRdb holds only the in-frame ones, with some missing. Of under 200,000 clones listed, approximately 71% are singletons. Material for sequencing was PBMCs. Receptors were obtained from a woman younger than 35 in good health and CMV-seropositive.

This sequence joins TRBV5-1 and TRBJ2-2; maybe TRBD1 (7 bases). Looked up from germline, CDR1 is SGHRS and CDR2 is YFSETQ. V was shortened by 4 bases and J by 4 bases, with 17 bases between the two germline ends. This CDR3 has 16 residues. This CDR3 reads CASSTQTGRSTGELFF. CDR3 coding DNA: TGCGCCAGCAGCACCCAGACAGGGAGGAGCACCGGGGAGCTGTTTTTT.

The rearrangement links TRBV28 to TRBJ2-7; 7 bases fit TRBD1. The germline V gene has CDR1 MDHEN and CDR2 SYDVKM. The CDR3 has 16 residues. J gave up 8 bases and V 3 bases, and 16 bases lay outside the gene matches. The CDR3 DNA follows: TGTGCCAGCAGTTTCGAAATCCGGGACAGCCTTGTGCAGCAGTACTTC. The encoded protein is CASSFEIRDSLVQQYF.

This clone has just one count. The chain has TRBV19 and TRBJ1-4, with 10 bases fitting TRBD1. The CDR3 totals 14 residues. Trimming removed 6 bases from V and 4 bases from J; junction bases left unmatched: 2. Germline assignment: CDR1 LNHDA and CDR2 SQIVND (reference sequence). DNA of the CDR3: TGTGCCAGTAGAGGACAGGGGGGTAATGAAAAACTGTTTTTT. It codes for CASRGQGGNEKLFF.

In the case of this clone: The same CDR3 arises from other DNA sequences in this sample as well. V is TRBV7-2 and J is TRBJ2-7; D may be TRBD2 (6 bases). The CDR3 length is 14 residues. V was pared by 3 bases and J by 2 bases, with 11 bases between. Per germline, CDR1 SGHTA and CDR2 FQGNSA. CDR3 sequence (DNA): TGTGCCAGCAGCTTTGGGACTGGGACCTACGAGCAGTACTTC. This translates into CASSFGTGTYEQYF.

The chain joins TRBV7-3 to TRBJ1-6; weak D call: TRBD1 (6 bases). The germline gives CDR1 SGHTA, CDR2 FQGTGA. Trimming removed 5 bases at V and 10 bases at J, with 12 bases between. The CDR3 contains 13 residues. The CDR3 nucleotides are TGTGCCAGCAGCCGAAGGGGGGGATCACCCCTCCACTTT. Its protein is CASSRRGGSPLHF.

This clone was seen a single time. The chain uses TRBV28 and TRBJ1-5; D uncertain. Looked up from germline, CDR1 is MDHEN and CDR2 is SYDVKM. V was pared by 5 bases and J by 3 bases, with 2 bases between. CDR3 length: 11 residues. The CDR3 DNA sequence: TGTGCCAGCAGTCTCAATCAGCCCCAGCATTTT. Residues: CASSLNQPQHF.

In its sample, this clone was seen a few times. The CDR3 DNA is TGTGCCAGCAGCCGGAACGCGGGTAACACTGAAGCTTTCTTT. This encodes CASSRNAGNTEAFF. The chain has TRBV6-5 and TRBJ1-1; D is unclear. Germline assignment: CDR1 MNHEY and CDR2 SVGAGI. V dropped 6 bases and J dropped 2 bases, with 13 bases sitting between them. This CDR3 comprises 14 residues.

The V and J genes are TRBV2 and TRBJ2-5; 11 bases align to TRBD2. Germline loops: CDR1 SNHLY, CDR2 FYNNEI. V lost 7 bases to trimming and J lost 9 bases; unmatched junction nucleotides: 4. The CDR3 contains 12 residues. CDR3 amino acids: CASILAGGPQYF. CDR3 nucleotide sequence: TGTGCCAGCATTCTAGCGGGGGGCCCCCAGTACTTC.

The chain joins TRBV4-2 to TRBJ2-7, with 10 bases fitting TRBD2. This CDR3 is built from 18 residues. J lost 4 bases, V lost 3 bases, and 15 bases had no gene match. The germline V gene encodes CDR1 LGHNA and CDR2 YNFKEQ. The CDR3 bases are TGTGCCAGCAGCCACAGGACTAGCGGATATAGGGAGGGGTACGAGCAGTACTTC. Protein: CASSHRTSGYREGYEQYF.

The chain is built from TRBV4-1 and TRBJ1-3; TRBD1 agrees at 9 bases. CDR1 is MGHRA, CDR2 YSYEKL, per germline. This CDR3 contains 19 residues. Trimming at V came to 1 base and at J to 4 bases, leaving 14 bases not matched to a gene. The CDR3 is CASSQGGYRGPRVGNTIYF. Here the CDR3 DNA reads TGCGCCAGCAGCCAAGGGGGTTACAGGGGGCCCCGCGTGGGAAACACCATATATTTT.

This rearrangement joins TRBV28 to TRBJ1-2; the match to TRBD1 covers 9 bases. Germline V lookup: CDR1 MDHEN, CDR2 SYDVKM. This CDR3 is 14 amino acids long. After removal of 6 bases from V and 5 bases from J, the junction contained 7 bases not matched to a gene. The CDR3 DNA follows: TGTGCCAGCAGACCGACAGGGGGAGGTTATGGCTACACCTTC. Protein product: CASRPTGGGYGYTF.

The genes are TRBV7-2 and TRBJ2-5, with 13 bases fitting TRBD2. The ends lost 1 base at V and 9 bases at J; junction bases unmatched: 8. This CDR3 is built from 16 residues. Germline loops: CDR1 SGHTA, CDR2 FQGNSA. In DNA form, the CDR3 reads TGTGCCAGCAGCTTAGGACATACTAGCGGGGGGGTGGCCCAGTACTTC. Protein product: CASSLGHTSGGVAQYF.

The chain joins TRBV21-1 to TRBJ2-5; the table's D gene call, TRBD2, was not cross checked with the DNA. TRBV21-1 is a pseudogene segment. This CDR3 comprises 17 residues. For the CDR3, the DNA is TGTGCCAGCAGCAAATGCACCGGGGGAACAGACCAAGAGACCCAGTACTTC. Its translation is CASSKCTGGTDQETQYF.

There are a few counts of this clone. The chain is built from TRBV19 and TRBJ2-1; the D gene is possibly TRBD2 (6 bases). CDR3 length equals 15 residues. Germline values: CDR1 LNHDA, CDR2 SQIVND (reference sequence). V lost 1 base and J 9 bases, leaving 16 bases between the germline ends. The chain's CDR3 is CASSIGGRENGEQFF. Written as DNA, the CDR3 is TGTGCCAGTAGTATAGGAGGACGGGAGAACGGTGAGCAGTTCTTC.

The chain links TRBV7-8 to TRBJ1-3, with 10 bases identical to TRBD1. The CDR3 runs to 17 residues. Unmatched junction bases numbered 11, after V lost 5 bases and J lost 4 bases. Germline V gene lookup returns CDR1 SGHVS and CDR2 FQNEAQ. The chain's CDR3 is CASSPGTGEWKGNTIYF. The CDR3 nucleotides read TGTGCCAGCAGCCCCGGGACAGGGGAATGGAAGGGAAACACCATATATTTT.

This chain uses TRBV5-1 with TRBJ2-1, with 7 bases aligning to TRBD2. The CDR3 runs to 16 residues. Germline V gives CDR1 SGHRS, CDR2 YFSETQ. V shed 4 bases, J shed 4 bases, and the junction held 11 bases outside the gene matches. CDR3 bases: TGCGCCAGCAGCCCGGTGGGGAGGGCCGCATACAATGAGCAGTTCTTC. It encodes CASSPVGRAAYNEQFF.

This clone has a single count. The chain joins TRBV12-5 to TRBJ1-1; TRBD1 agrees at 10 bases. Germline V lookup: CDR1 LGHNT, CDR2 FRNRAP. Trimming at V came to 1 base and at J to 4 bases, leaving 0 bases not matched to a gene. CDR3 size: 14 residues. The CDR3, as DNA: TGTGCTAGTGGTTTGGGGACAGGGGGCACTGAAGCTTTCTTT. Translating it yields CASGLGTGGTEAFF.

To note about this clone: Other nucleotide sequences from this sample produce the same CDR3. This chain connects TRBV5-6 to TRBJ2-3; 7 bases map to TRBD2. Germline CDR1 reads SGHDT; CDR2 reads YYEEEE. With V trimmed by 4 bases and J by 3 bases, 8 bases remained unmatched. The CDR3 is 15 residues long. The CDR3 nucleotides are TGTGCCAGCAGCCTGCTAAGCGGGGCTACAGATACGCAGTATTTT. Amino acids: CASSLLSGATDTQYF.

V and J are TRBV28 and TRBJ1-5; 9 bases map to TRBD1. With 6 bases clipped from V and 7 bases from J, the junction kept 4 bases outside the gene matches. Germline loops: CDR1 MDHEN, CDR2 SYDVKM. The CDR3 consists of 13 residues. The CDR3 here is CASRRTGVQPQHF. CDR3 coding DNA: TGTGCCAGCAGGCGGACAGGGGTCCAGCCCCAGCATTTT. The variable domain in full, completed from reference TRBV28 and TRBJ1-5, reads DVKVTQSSRYLVKRTGEKVFLECVQDMDHENMFWYRQDPGLGLRLIYFSYDVKMKEKGDIPEGYSVSREKKERFSLILESASTNQTSMYLCASRRTGVQPQHFGDGTRLSIL.

The rearrangement links TRBV27 to TRBJ2-5; tentative D call: TRBD1 (5 bases). Near its end, the DNA agrees better with TRBJ2-7, so the J call may be wrong. Germline CDR1 reads MNHEY; CDR2 reads SMNVEV (reference sequence). This CDR3 is built from 12 residues. CDR3 nucleotide sequence: TGTGCCAGCAGTTTATCCAGGGTCGAGCAGTACTTC. Amino acids: CASSLSRVEQYF.

This clone appeared a single time. This chain uses TRBV6-5 with TRBJ1-6; D gene ambiguous. V was clipped by 5 bases and J by 7 bases, with 12 bases between them. In germline, CDR1 is MNHEY, CDR2 SVGAGI. CDR3 length: 14 amino acids. The CDR3 DNA is TGTGCCAGCAGTCCCGGTCTGTGGAATTCACCCCTCCACTTT. Its translation: CASSPGLWNSPLHF.